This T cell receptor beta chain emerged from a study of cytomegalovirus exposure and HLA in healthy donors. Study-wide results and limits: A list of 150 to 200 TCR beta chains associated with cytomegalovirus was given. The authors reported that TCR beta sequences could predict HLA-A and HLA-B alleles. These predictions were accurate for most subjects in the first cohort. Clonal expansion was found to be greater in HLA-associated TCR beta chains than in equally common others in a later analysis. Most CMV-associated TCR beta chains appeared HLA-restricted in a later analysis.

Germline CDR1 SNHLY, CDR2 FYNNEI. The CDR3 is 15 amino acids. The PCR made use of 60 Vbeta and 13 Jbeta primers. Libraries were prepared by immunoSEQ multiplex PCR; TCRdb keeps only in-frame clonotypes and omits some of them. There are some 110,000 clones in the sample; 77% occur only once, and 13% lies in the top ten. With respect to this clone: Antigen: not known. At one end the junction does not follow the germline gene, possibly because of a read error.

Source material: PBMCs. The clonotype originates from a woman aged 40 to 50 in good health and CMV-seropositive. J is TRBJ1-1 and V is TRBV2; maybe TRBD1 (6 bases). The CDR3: CASRGQNLGNAEAFF. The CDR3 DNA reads TGTGCCAGCAGAGGACAGAACCTAGGGAACGCTGAAGCTTTCTTT.